The table lists the clone carrying this TCR beta chain with a count of one. Antigen specificity is unknown. This record comes from a study of CD8+CD57+ T cells in acquired aplastic anemia. Study details: When averaged, DNA from sorted CD4+ and CD8+ cells came to approximately 3.2 ug. Reads per healthy sample averaged around 10 million (CD4+) and 11.0 million (CD8+).

General study findings and limits: Any difference that existed in CD8+ Simpson's diversity between patients and controls was not significant. Found in both controls and patients were approximately 29 CD8+ CDR3 sequences.

The CDR3 totals 14 residues. Deletions cut 3 bases from V and 5 bases from J, with 13 bases between. The germline gives CDR1 SGHTA, CDR2 FQGNSA. The template for TCR beta VDJ and CDR3 sequence profiling was genomic DNA. TCRdb reprocessed the reads with MiXCR, giving one entry per CDR3 protein. This table has 400,000 to 450,000 distinct CDR3 sequences, around 72% appearing once. The clonotype originates from a human donor in good health, serving as a control. Input material: sorted CD4+, CD8+, or CD8+CD57+ T cells (not recorded which) from PBMCs. The V gene is TRBV7-2, the J gene TRBJ1-2; D not certain. In DNA form, the CDR3 reads TGTGCCAGCAGCTTTTTTGAGGGCGGGTATGGCTACACCTTC. This sequence encodes CASSFFEGGYGYTF.